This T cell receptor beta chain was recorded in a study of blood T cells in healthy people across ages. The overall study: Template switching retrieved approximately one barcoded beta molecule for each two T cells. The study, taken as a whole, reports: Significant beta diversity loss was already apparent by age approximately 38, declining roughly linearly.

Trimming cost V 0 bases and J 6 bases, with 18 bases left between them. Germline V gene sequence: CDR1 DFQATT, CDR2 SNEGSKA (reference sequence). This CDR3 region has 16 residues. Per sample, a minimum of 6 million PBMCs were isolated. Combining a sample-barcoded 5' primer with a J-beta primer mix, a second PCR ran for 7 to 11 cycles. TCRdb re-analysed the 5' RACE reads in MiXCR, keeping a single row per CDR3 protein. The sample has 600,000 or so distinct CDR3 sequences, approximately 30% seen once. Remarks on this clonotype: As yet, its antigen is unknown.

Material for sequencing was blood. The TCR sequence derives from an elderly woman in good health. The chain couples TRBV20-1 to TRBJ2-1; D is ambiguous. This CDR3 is CSAREASLGLGNEQFF. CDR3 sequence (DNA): TGCAGTGCTAGAGAGGCTTCGCTGGGTCTAGGCAATGAGCAGTTCTTC.